This T cell receptor (beta chain) was sequenced for a study of T cell repertoires in cytomegalovirus infection. The study's findings and limits: Carriage of CMV together with the relevant HLA was identifiable through cumulative public TCR beta family frequency.

MiXCR, applied by TCRdb to the reads, yields one record per CDR3 protein. The sample lists around 110,000 distinct CDR3 sequences, about 9.4% seen once, with 31% in the top ten. This clonotype was detected only once. What it binds is not known. At one boundary the junction diverges from the germline segment, which might be a read error. There are 11 residues in the CDR3. Per the germline V gene, CDR1 is SNHLY and CDR2 is FYNNEI. The clonotype comes from a human donor in good health (CMV status not recorded). Some clones in this sample may be carry-over from other donors' samples. The sequenced material came from PBMCs, sequenced either directly or after in vitro stimulation (not recorded which). The chain is built from TRBV2 and TRBJ2-7, with 7 bases aligning to TRBD1. CDR3 nucleotides: TGTGCCAGCAGAAGTGGGACAGAGGGTAACTTC. It encodes CASRSGTEGNF. Complete variable domain (other parts from reference TRBV2 and TRBJ2-7): EPEVTQTPSHQVTQMGQEVILRCVPISNHLYFYWYRQILGQKVEFLVSFYNNEISEKSEIFDDQFSVERPDGSNFTLKIRSTKLEDSAMYFCASRSGTEGNFGPGTRLTVT.